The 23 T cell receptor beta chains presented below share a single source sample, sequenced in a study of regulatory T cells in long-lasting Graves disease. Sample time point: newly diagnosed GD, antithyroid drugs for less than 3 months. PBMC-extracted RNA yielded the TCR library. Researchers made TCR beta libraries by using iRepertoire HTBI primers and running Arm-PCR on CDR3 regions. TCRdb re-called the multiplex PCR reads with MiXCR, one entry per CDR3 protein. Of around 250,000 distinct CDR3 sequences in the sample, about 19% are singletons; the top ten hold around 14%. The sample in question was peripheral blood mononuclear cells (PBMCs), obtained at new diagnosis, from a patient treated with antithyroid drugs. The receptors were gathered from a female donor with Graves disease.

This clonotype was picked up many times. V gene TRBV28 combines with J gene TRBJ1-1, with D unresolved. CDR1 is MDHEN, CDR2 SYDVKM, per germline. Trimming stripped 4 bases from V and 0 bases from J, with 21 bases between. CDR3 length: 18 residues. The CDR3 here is CASSSFLPEPGMNTEAFF. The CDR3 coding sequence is TGTGCCAGCAGTTCCTTCCTTCCGGAGCCGGGTATGAACACTGAAGCTTTCTTT. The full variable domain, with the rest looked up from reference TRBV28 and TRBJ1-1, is DVKVTQSSRYLVKRTGEKVFLECVQDMDHENMFWYRQDPGLGLRLIYFSYDVKMKEKGDIPEGYSVSREKKERFSLILESASTNQTSMYLCASSSFLPEPGMNTEAFFGQGTRLTVV.

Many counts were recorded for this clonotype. CDR3 sequence (DNA): TGTGCCAGCAGCAGGGACACTGTATACGAGCAGTACTTC. This encodes CASSRDTVYEQYF. V gene TRBV27 combines with J gene TRBJ2-7; weak D call: TRBD1 (6 bases). This CDR3 has 13 amino acids. V gave up 6 bases and J gave up 4 bases, with 13 bases separating them. Germline V lookup: CDR1 MNHEY, CDR2 SMNVEV (reference sequence).

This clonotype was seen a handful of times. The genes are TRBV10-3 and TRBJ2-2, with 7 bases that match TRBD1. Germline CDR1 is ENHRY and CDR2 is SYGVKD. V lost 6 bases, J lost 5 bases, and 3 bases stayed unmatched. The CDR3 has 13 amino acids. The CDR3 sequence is CAIRPQGTGELFF. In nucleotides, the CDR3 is TGTGCCATCAGGCCACAGGGGACCGGGGAGCTGTTTTTT.

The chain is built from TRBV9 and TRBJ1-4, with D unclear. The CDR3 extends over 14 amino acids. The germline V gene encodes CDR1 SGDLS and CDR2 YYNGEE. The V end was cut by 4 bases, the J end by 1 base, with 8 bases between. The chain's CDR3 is CASSPDGTNEKLFF. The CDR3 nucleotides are TGTGCCAGCAGCCCGGACGGAACTAATGAAAAACTGTTTTTT.

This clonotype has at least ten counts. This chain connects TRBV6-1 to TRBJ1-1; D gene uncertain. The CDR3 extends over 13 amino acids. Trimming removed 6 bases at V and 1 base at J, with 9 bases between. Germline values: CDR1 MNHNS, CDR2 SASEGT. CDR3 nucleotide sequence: TGTGCCAGCAGGGGAAGGCAGAACACTGAAGCTTTCTTT. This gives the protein CASRGRQNTEAFF.

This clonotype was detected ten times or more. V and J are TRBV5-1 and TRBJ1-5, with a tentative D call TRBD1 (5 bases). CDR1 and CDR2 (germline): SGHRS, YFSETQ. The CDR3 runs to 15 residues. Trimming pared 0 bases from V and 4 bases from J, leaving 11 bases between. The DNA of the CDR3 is TGCGCCAGCAGCTTGGGGACAAACCCTAATCAGCCCCAGCATTTT. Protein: CASSLGTNPNQPQHF.

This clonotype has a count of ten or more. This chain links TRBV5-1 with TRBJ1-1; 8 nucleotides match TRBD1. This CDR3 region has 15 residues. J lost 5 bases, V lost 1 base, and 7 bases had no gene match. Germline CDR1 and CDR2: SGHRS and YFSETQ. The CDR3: CASSLWGRGQTEAFF. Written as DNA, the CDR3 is TGCGCCAGCAGCTTGTGGGGCAGGGGGCAGACTGAAGCTTTCTTT.

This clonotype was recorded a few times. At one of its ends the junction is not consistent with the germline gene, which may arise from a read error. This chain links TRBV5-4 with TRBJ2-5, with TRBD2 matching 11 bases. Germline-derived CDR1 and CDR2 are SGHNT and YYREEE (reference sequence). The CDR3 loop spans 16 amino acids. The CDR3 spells CASTRGGLADQEAQYF. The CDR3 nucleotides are TGTGCCAGCACCCGGGGGGGACTAGCGGACCAAGAGGCCCAGTACTTC.

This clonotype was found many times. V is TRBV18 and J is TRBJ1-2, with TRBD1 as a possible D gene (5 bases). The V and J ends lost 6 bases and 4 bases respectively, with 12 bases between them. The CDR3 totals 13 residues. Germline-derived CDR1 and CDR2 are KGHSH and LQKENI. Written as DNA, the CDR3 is TGTGCCAGCTCCGCCGGGGCACGCTATGGCTACACCTTC. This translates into CASSAGARYGYTF.

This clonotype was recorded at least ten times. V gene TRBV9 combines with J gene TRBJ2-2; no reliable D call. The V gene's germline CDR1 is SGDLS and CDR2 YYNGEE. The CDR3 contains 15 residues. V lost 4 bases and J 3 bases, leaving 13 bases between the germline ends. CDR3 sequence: CASSPPGRYTGELFF. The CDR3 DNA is TGTGCCAGCAGCCCCCCGGGCCGCTACACCGGGGAGCTGTTTTTT. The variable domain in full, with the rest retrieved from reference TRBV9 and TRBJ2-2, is DSGVTQTPKHLITATGQRVTLRCSPRSGDLSVYWYQQSLDQGLQFLIQYYNGEERAKGNILERFSAQQFPDLHSELNLSSLELGDSALYFCASSPPGRYTGELFFGEGSRLTVL.

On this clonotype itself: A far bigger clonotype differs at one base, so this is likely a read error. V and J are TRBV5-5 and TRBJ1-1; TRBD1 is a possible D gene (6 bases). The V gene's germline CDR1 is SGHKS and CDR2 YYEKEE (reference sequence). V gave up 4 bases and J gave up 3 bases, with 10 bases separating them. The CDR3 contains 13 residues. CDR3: CASSDTGHTEAFF. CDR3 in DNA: TGTGCCAGCAGCGACACAGGGCACACTGAAGCTTTCTTT.

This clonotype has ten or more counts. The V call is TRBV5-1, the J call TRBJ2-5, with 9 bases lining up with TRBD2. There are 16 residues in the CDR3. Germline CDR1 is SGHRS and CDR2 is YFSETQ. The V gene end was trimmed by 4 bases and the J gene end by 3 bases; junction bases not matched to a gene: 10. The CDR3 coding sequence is TGCGCCAGCAGCAAACTAGCGGGTAGCGCAAAAGAGACCCAGTACTTC. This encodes CASSKLAGSAKETQYF.

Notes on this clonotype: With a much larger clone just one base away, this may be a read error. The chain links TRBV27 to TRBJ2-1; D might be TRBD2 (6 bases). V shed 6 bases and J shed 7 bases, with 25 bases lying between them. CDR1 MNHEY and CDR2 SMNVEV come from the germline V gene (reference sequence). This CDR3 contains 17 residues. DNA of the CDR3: TGTGCCAGCAGCCCACCGAATCGGGGACCGGGGGTAAATGAGCAGTTCTTC. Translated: CASSPPNRGPGVNEQFF.

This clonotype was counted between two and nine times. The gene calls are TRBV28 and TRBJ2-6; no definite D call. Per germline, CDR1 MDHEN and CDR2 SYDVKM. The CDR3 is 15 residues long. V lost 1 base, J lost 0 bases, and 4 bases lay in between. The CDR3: CASSLSRSGANVLTF. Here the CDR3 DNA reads TGTGCCAGCAGTTTATCCCGCTCTGGGGCCAACGTCCTGACTTTC.

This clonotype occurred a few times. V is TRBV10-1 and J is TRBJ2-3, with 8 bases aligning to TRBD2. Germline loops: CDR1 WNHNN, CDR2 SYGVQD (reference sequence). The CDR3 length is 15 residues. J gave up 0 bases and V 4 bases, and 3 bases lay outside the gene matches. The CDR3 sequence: CASSGASGSTDTQYF. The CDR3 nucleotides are TGCGCCAGCAGTGGGGCTAGCGGGAGCACAGATACGCAGTATTTT.

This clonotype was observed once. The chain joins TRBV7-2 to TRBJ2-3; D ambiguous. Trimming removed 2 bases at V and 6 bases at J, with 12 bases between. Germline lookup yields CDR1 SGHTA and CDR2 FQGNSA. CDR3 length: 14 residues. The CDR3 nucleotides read TGTGCCAGCAGCTTAATTACGTCCTCGGATACGCAGTATTTT. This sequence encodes CASSLITSSDTQYF. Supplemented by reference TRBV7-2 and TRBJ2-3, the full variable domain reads GAGVSQSPSNKVTEKGKDVELRCDPISGHTALYWYRQSLGQGLEFLIYFQGNSAPDKSGLPSDRFSAERTGGSVSTLTIQRTQQEDSAVYLCASSLITSSDTQYFGPGTRLTVL.

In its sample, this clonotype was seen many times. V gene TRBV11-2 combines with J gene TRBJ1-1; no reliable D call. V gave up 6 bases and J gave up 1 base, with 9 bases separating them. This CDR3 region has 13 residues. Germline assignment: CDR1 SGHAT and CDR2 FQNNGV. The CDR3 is CASRKDPNTEAFF. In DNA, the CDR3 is TGTGCCAGCAGGAAGGATCCGAACACTGAAGCTTTCTTT. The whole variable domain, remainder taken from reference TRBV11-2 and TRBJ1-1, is EAGVAQSPRYKIIEKRQSVAFWCNPISGHATLYWYQQILGQGPKLLIQFQNNGVVDDSQLPKDRFSAERLKGVDSTLKIQPAKLEDSAVYLCASRKDPNTEAFFGQGTRLTVV.

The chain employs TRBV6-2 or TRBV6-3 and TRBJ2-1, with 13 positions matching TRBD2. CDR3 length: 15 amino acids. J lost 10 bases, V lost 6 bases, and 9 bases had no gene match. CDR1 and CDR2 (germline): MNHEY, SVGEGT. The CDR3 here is CASRSLLAGGREQFF. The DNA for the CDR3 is TGTGCCAGCAGAAGTCTACTAGCGGGGGGGCGCGAGCAGTTCTTC.

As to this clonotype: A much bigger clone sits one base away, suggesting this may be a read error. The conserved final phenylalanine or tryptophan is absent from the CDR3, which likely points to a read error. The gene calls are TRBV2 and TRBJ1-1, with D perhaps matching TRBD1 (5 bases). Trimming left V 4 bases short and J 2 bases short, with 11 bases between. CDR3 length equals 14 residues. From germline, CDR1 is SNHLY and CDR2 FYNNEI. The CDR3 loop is CASSVGTGNTEAFS. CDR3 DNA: TGTGCCAGCAGTGTGGGGACGGGTAACACTGAAGCTTTCTCT.

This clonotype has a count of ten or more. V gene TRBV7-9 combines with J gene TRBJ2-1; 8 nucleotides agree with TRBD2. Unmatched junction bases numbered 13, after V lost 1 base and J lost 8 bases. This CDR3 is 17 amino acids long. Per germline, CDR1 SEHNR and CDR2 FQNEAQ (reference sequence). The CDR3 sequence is CASSLEHGRVVGHEQFF. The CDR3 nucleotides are TGTGCCAGCAGCTTAGAACACGGGAGGGTTGTCGGCCATGAGCAGTTCTTC.

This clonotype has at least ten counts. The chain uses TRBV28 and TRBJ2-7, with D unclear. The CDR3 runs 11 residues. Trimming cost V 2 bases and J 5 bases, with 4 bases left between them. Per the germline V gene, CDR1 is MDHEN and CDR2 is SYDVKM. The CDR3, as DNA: TGTGCCAGCAGTTTAAGTGACGAGCAGTACTTC. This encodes CASSLSDEQYF. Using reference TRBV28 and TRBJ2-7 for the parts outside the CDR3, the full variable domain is DVKVTQSSRYLVKRTGEKVFLECVQDMDHENMFWYRQDPGLGLRLIYFSYDVKMKEKGDIPEGYSVSREKKERFSLILESASTNQTSMYLCASSLSDEQYFGPGTRLTVT.

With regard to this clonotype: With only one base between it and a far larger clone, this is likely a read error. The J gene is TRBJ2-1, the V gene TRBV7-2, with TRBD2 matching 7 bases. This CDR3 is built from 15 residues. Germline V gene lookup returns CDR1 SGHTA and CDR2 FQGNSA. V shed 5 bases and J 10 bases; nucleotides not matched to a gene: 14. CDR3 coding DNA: TGTGCCAGCAGCGGGTACCAGCGGGGCTCCTACGAGCAGTTCTTC. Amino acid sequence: CASSGYQRGSYEQFF.

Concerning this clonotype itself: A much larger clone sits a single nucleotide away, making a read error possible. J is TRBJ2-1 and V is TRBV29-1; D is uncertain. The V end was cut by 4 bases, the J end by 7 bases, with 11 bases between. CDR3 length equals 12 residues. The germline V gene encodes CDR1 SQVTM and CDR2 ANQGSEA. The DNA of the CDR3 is TGCAGCGTTGCCCCGAAAGCTAATGAGCAGTTCTTC. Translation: CSVAPKANEQFF.